This T cell receptor beta chain stems from a study of CD8 T cells in ankylosing spondylitis. Study observations and caveats: What seemed typical of ankylosing spondylitis blood was a TCR beta motif built from 8 or 9 highly homologous variants. Reportedly, significant enrichment of disease-linked clones occurred in matched ankylosing spondylitis synovial fluid. In synovial fluid and blood from reactive arthritis, some motif variants were previously reported.

A quantitative 5'-RACE method, one with molecular barcodes, was used to make TCR beta libraries. MiXCR was run by TCRdb on the 5' RACE reads, yielding one entry per CDR3 protein. Of 400,000 or so distinct CDR3 sequences listed, 20% to 30% were seen once; the top ten hold roughly 0.9%. Of note for this clonotype: Its antigen is undetermined.

The CDR3 loop spans 20 amino acids. This TCR was recovered from a male donor with ankylosing spondylitis. The chain links TRBV21-1 to TRBJ1-3; the D call of TRBD1 is as the table states it, not checked on the DNA. TRBV21-1 counts as a pseudogene. Sequencing was performed on blood, either unsorted or a sorted T cell fraction (not recorded which). Written as DNA, the CDR3 is TGTGCCAGCAGCAAAGCCGACGCCCATGGAACAGGGGTCTCTGGAAACACCATATATTTT. It translates to CASSKADAHGTGVSGNTIYF.